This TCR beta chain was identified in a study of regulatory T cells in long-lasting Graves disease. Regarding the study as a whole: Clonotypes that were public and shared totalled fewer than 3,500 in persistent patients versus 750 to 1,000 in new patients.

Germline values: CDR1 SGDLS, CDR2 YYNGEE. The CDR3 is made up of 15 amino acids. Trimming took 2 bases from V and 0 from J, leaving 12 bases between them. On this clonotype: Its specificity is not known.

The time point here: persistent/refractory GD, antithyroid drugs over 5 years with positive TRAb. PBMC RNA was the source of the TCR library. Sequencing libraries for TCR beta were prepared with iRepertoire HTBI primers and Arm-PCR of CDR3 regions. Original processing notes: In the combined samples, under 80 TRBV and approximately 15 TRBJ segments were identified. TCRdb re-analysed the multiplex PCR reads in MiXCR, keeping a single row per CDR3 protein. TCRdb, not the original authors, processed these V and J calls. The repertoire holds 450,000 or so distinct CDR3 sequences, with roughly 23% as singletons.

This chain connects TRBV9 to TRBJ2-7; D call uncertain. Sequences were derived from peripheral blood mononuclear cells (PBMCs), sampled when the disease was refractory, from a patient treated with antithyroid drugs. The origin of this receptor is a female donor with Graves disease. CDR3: CASSVSPGDSYEQYF. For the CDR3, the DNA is TGTGCCAGCAGCGTGTCTCCGGGTGACTCCTACGAGCAGTACTTC.